This TCR beta chain was captured by sequencing in a study of human T cells and chemical hapten exposure. The V gene lost 5 bases and the J gene lost 6 bases, with 18 bases spanning the gap. The CDR3 is 15 residues long. From germline, CDR1 is SGHAT and CDR2 FQNNGV. MiXCR, run by TCRdb on the RACE reads, gives a single entry per CDR3 protein. This table has tens of thousands of distinct CDR3 sequences, about a tenth appearing once. Specified time point: patch test 3, about 24 weeks after DPC sensitization. Treatment meaning: therapeutic diphenylcyclopropenone sensitization with weekly scalp DPC. The study enrolled 18 to 70-year-old alopecia patients suitable for DPC.

The TCR originated in a woman in her 30s with alopecia areata. Some clones in this sample may be carry-over from other donors' samples. The input for sequencing was whole blood, taken in connection with sensitization to the hapten diphenylcyclopropenone (DPC). The chain combines TRBV11-2 with TRBJ2-3; either TRBD1 or TRBD2 may supply D (5 bases each). The DNA for the CDR3 is TGTGCCAGCAGCGCCGGGGCATACAAGCAGGATACGCAGTATTTT. It is translated as CASSAGAYKQDTQYF.